This entry concerns a single T cell receptor beta chain. Profiled with immunoSEQ multiplex PCR; TCRdb holds only in-frame clones, not every one. The sample includes around 990,000 clones, approximately 77% of them seen just once. The germline gives CDR1 ENHRY, CDR2 SYGVKD. The V gene end was trimmed by 6 bases and the J gene end by 3 bases; junction bases not matched to a gene: 6. The length of the CDR3 is 14 residues. The source of the sample is a study of shared clonotypes between healthy human individuals. Sequencing was performed on memory CD4+ T cells from PBMCs. The subset: CD45RA-negative fraction. The rearrangement links TRBV10-3 to TRBJ1-2; 8 bases fit TRBD1. The clonotype originates from a man aged 18-30 years in good health. Some clones in this sample may be carry-over from other donors' samples. CDR3 in amino acids: CAISYTDRDYGYTF. CDR3 DNA: TGTGCCATCAGCTATACGGACAGGGACTATGGCTACACCTTC.